A single sample gave rise to the 25 T cell receptor beta chains below, sequenced in a study of T cells in Graves' hyperthyroidism and ophthalmopathy. It was RNA transcripts that yielded the amplified TCR beta CDR3 regions. The study used the HTBI primer set for a first-round RT-PCR of the TCR CDR3. One entry per CDR3 protein, called by TCRdb with MiXCR from the multiplex PCR reads. This sample yields about 550,000 distinct CDR3 sequences, of which 20% are seen a single time; about 26% belongs to the top ten. The specimen was blood. These receptors were obtained from a man between 18 and 35 years old with Graves' hyperthyroidism.

As for this clonotype: Given a much more abundant clone one base away, this may be a read error. This rearrangement joins TRBV30 to TRBJ1-2; D is ambiguous. The CDR3 has 16 amino acids. Trimming left V 1 base short and J 1 base short, with 16 bases between. CDR1 is GTSNPN and CDR2 is SVGIG in the germline V gene (reference sequence). The CDR3 reads CAWSDPNRVLNYGYTF. CDR3 DNA: TGTGCCTGGAGTGACCCTAACAGAGTTCTTAACTATGGCTACACCTTC.

The sample holds many counts of this clonotype. The chain recombines TRBV5-1 with TRBJ1-3; D is unresolved. Per the germline V gene, CDR1 is SGHRS and CDR2 is YFSETQ. Trimming stripped 0 bases from V and 2 bases from J, with 6 bases between. The CDR3 is made up of 14 amino acids. CDR3 loop: CASSLAGPGNTIYF. The CDR3 region has the DNA TGCGCCAGCAGCTTGGCGGGCCCTGGAAACACCATATATTTT.

This clonotype was recorded many times. The chain carries TRBV6-5 and TRBJ1-2; D call uncertain. The CDR3 consists of 15 residues. V was trimmed by 0 bases and J by 1 base, leaving 9 bases between them. CDR1 MNHEY and CDR2 SVGAGI come from the germline V gene. This chain's CDR3 is CASSYSPSLNYGYTF. In nucleotides, the CDR3 is TGTGCCAGCAGTTACTCACCGTCCCTTAACTATGGCTACACCTTC.

About this clonotype: A much larger clone sits a single nucleotide away, making a read error possible. This sequence joins TRBV12-3 or TRBV12-4 and TRBJ1-2; D not certain. The V end was cut by 7 bases, the J end by 4 bases, with 10 bases between. This CDR3 has 12 amino acids. The CDR3, as DNA: TGTGCCAGCACCCTGGACCTCTATGGCTACACCTTC. Residues: CASTLDLYGYTF.

Many counts were recorded for this clonotype. This chain links TRBV20-1 with TRBJ1-2, with 7 bases that match TRBD1. V dropped 1 base and J dropped 2; count of bases not matched to a gene: 4. The germline V gene encodes CDR1 DFQATT and CDR2 SNEGSKA (reference sequence). This CDR3 comprises 14 residues. The CDR3 is CSARGAQGNYGYTF. In DNA form, the CDR3 reads TGCAGTGCTAGAGGGGCACAGGGGAACTATGGCTACACCTTC.

Ten or more counts support this clonotype. The rearrangement links TRBV2 to TRBJ1-1; D may be TRBD1 (5 bases). Looked up from germline, CDR1 is SNHLY and CDR2 is FYNNEI. The CDR3 runs 15 residues. Between the trimmed V and J ends, which lost 7 bases and 1 base, there was a span of 16 bases. The CDR3 nucleotides are TGTGCCAGCAACCGGGACCTTGGATCGAACACTGAAGCTTTCTTT. Translating it yields CASNRDLGSNTEAFF.

This clonotype has a count of ten or more. The chain links TRBV9 to TRBJ1-2, with unresolved D. V gave up 0 bases and J gave up 6 bases, with 9 bases separating them. The CDR3 is made up of 13 amino acids. Germline V gene data show CDR1 as SGDLS and CDR2 as YYNGEE. The CDR3 is CASSVVLSHGYTF. CDR3 sequence (DNA): TGTGCCAGCAGCGTAGTATTAAGCCATGGCTACACCTTC.

This clonotype was seen repeatedly, ten times or more. The CDR3 spells CASSLRAGRGYTF. The DNA of the CDR3 is TGTGCCAGCAGTTTGAGGGCAGGGCGGGGCTACACCTTC. The chain couples TRBV28 to TRBJ1-2; D possibly corresponds to TRBD1 (5 bases). The germline CDR1 and CDR2 sequences are MDHEN and SYDVKM. With 3 bases removed from V and 8 bases from J, the gap between germline ends came to 13 bases. This CDR3 is built from 13 residues.

This clonotype was seen only a few times. This sequence joins TRBV7-9 and TRBJ1-2; the D is unclear. The germline gives CDR1 SEHNR, CDR2 FQNEAQ (reference sequence). Trimming pared 5 bases from V and 8 bases from J, leaving 15 bases between. CDR3 length: 13 residues. CDR3 bases: TGTGCCAGCAGCCCATTCGAGGGCCCAGGCTACACCTTC. Translation gives CASSPFEGPGYTF.

At least ten counts were recorded for this clonotype. The rearrangement joins TRBV12-3 or TRBV12-4 to TRBJ1-1; D gene uncertain. The CDR3 is 14 amino acids. V shed 6 bases and J shed 0 bases, with 11 bases lying between them. The CDR3 loop is CASRPRGLNTEAFF. The CDR3 DNA reads as TGTGCCAGCAGACCCCGGGGATTGAACACTGAAGCTTTCTTT.

This clonotype was counted many times. This chain uses TRBV12-3 or TRBV12-4 with TRBJ1-2; TRBD1 agrees at 7 bases. This CDR3 contains 18 residues. Trimming took 6 bases from V and 1 from J; bases not matched to a gene: 17. This chain's CDR3 is CASSKGRTGSSYNYGYTF. CDR3 DNA: TGTGCCAGCAGCAAAGGTCGGACAGGCTCGAGTTATAACTATGGCTACACCTTC.

This clonotype was detected ten times or more. The CDR3 here is CASSQAITKRAFF. The DNA of the CDR3 is TGTGCCAGCAGCCAAGCGATCACCAAAAGAGCTTTCTTT. The chain has TRBV3-1 and TRBJ1-1; D remains unclear. The germline V and J ends were trimmed by 1 base and 10 bases, with 13 bases remaining between them. This CDR3 region has 13 residues. Germline V lookup: CDR1 LGHDT, CDR2 YNNKEL (reference sequence).

As to this clonotype: A much larger clone is a single base away; this may be a read error. The conserved phenylalanine or tryptophan normally closing the CDR3 is absent here, so this likely arose from a read error. The chain carries TRBV2 and TRBJ2-3; 9 nucleotides match TRBD2. In germline, CDR1 is SNHLY, CDR2 FYNNEI. V dropped 3 bases and J dropped 0; count of bases not matched to a gene: 1. The CDR3 runs to 15 residues. CDR3 protein: CASSEAGGSTDTQYC. The CDR3 nucleotides are TGTGCCAGCAGTGAGGCGGGGGGGAGCACAGATACGCAGTATTGT.

There are many counts of this clonotype. The rearrangement uses TRBV4-2 and TRBJ1-2, with TRBD1 as a possible D gene (5 bases). CDR1 is LGHNA, CDR2 YNFKEQ, per germline. Trimming took 7 bases from V and 2 from J, leaving 17 bases between them. The CDR3 extends over 15 amino acids. This chain's CDR3 is CASTGGGVGNYGYTF. CDR3 nucleotide sequence: TGTGCCAGCACCGGTGGGGGGGTAGGGAACTATGGCTACACCTTC.

In its sample, this clonotype was seen many times. CDR3 region: CATPDRTSNTEAFF. The CDR3 region has the DNA TGTGCCACCCCGGATCGGACGTCGAACACTGAAGCTTTCTTT. The gene calls are TRBV7-9 and TRBJ1-1; D gene unclear. The ends were cut back, 10 bases at V and 1 base at J, with 16 bases in the middle. Germline CDR1 reads SEHNR; CDR2 reads FQNEAQ (reference sequence). The CDR3 consists of 14 residues.

This clonotype was counted many times. The J gene is TRBJ1-1, the V gene TRBV25-1, with a tentative D call TRBD1 (6 bases). From germline, CDR1 is MGHDK and CDR2 SYGVNS. This CDR3 is 13 amino acids long. V was pared by 5 bases and J by 8 bases, with 15 bases between. This CDR3 is CASSLPGHEEAFF. DNA for the CDR3: TGTGCCAGCAGTTTACCGGGACACGAAGAAGCTTTCTTT.

The rearrangement links TRBV2 to TRBJ1-1; D is uncertain. Looked up from germline, CDR1 is SNHLY and CDR2 is FYNNEI. Trimming removed 2 bases at V and 6 bases at J, with 16 bases between. CDR3 size: 15 residues. The CDR3 protein is CASSESRTSYAEAFF. DNA for the CDR3: TGTGCCAGCAGTGAAAGCCGTACTAGTTACGCTGAAGCTTTCTTT.

This clonotype has ten or more counts. The chain carries TRBV11-2 and TRBJ1-1, with 8 positions matching TRBD1. J was trimmed by 1 base and V by 5 bases; bases with no gene match: 6. Per germline, CDR1 SGHAT and CDR2 FQNNGV. This CDR3 is built from 15 residues. The CDR3 region is CASSRPGTGNTEAFF. In DNA form, the CDR3 reads TGTGCCAGCAGCCGTCCCGGGACAGGGAACACTGAAGCTTTCTTT.

Many counts were recorded for this clonotype. The chain carries TRBV2 and TRBJ2-5; D is possibly TRBD2 (6 bases). Germline CDR1 is SNHLY and CDR2 is FYNNEI. V dropped 4 bases and J dropped 5 bases, with 14 bases sitting between them. The CDR3 totals 14 residues. The CDR3 sequence: CASSGFGGWETQYF. In nucleotides, the CDR3 is TGTGCCAGCAGTGGATTCGGGGGATGGGAGACCCAGTACTTC.

This clonotype has only a few counts. This chain joins TRBV5-6 and TRBJ1-1; no firm D call. CDR1 is SGHDT and CDR2 is YYEEEE in the germline V gene. The CDR3 totals 15 residues. V shed 4 bases and J shed 5 bases, with 18 bases lying between them. The CDR3 bases are TGTGCCAGCAGCCCCAGAGGTCCGGTCGGGACTGAAGCTTTCTTT. Translated: CASSPRGPVGTEAFF.

The chain combines TRBV6-2 or TRBV6-3 with TRBJ2-5, with unresolved D. Germline CDR1 MNHEY, CDR2 SVGEGT. Trimming pared 5 bases from V and 8 bases from J, leaving 21 bases between. This CDR3 region has 15 residues. The chain's CDR3 is CASSPYPALDPTQYF. The CDR3 DNA sequence: TGTGCCAGCAGTCCCTATCCCGCCTTGGACCCTACCCAGTACTTC.

This chain connects TRBV2 to TRBJ1-1; D unclear. Germline assignment: CDR1 SNHLY and CDR2 FYNNEI. Trimming took 4 bases from V and 7 from J, leaving 10 bases between them. This CDR3 has 12 amino acids. The CDR3: CASSGVGREAFF. CDR3 coding DNA: TGTGCCAGCAGTGGCGTCGGACGTGAAGCTTTCTTT.

The sample holds many counts of this clonotype. The chain uses TRBV11-1 and TRBJ1-2, with D perhaps matching TRBD1 (6 bases). Between the trimmed V and J ends, which lost 1 base and 6 bases, there was a span of 21 bases. CDR3 length: 17 amino acids. The germline gives CDR1 SGHAT, CDR2 FQDESV (reference sequence). The CDR3 sequence is CASSLGPPKRGDNGYTF. CDR3 sequence (DNA): TGTGCCAGCAGCTTAGGTCCTCCCAAGAGGGGGGATAATGGCTACACCTTC.

This clonotype has ten or more counts. The chain recombines TRBV19 with TRBJ1-2; D gene unclear. The CDR3 spans 11 residues. CDR1 and CDR2 from the germline V gene are LNHDA and SQIVND (reference sequence). V was shortened by 10 bases and J by 8 bases, with 14 bases between the two germline ends. The CDR3 DNA reads TGTGCCAATTCCTCGGCCTGGGGCTACACCTTC. Translation: CANSSAWGYTF.

This clonotype appeared many times. This chain connects TRBV12-3 or TRBV12-4 to TRBJ2-2; D perhaps matches TRBD2 (6 bases). With 8 bases removed from V and 1 base from J, the gap between germline ends came to 14 bases. This CDR3 has 15 residues. CDR3 loop: CASRGSGWNTGELFF. The CDR3 nucleotides are TGTGCCAGCCGAGGGAGCGGGTGGAACACCGGGGAGCTGTTTTTT.